Sequencing of this TCR beta chain was carried out in a study of T cells in localized non-small cell lung cancer. Study results and caveats: In uninvolved adjacent lung, T cell clonality reached its highest value, exceeding tumor. Turning up in adjacent lung were a median around 50 of the top 100 tumor clones.

This clone has just one count. Its specificity is unknown. TCRdb keeps only in-frame clones here, not all; method: immunoSEQ multiplex PCR. The table shows some 37,000 clones, with approximately 88% occurring only once. The V end lost 10 bases, the J end lost 3 bases, and 7 bases lay between the germline ends. The CDR3 is 10 residues long. Germline CDR1 and CDR2: WNHNN and SYGVQD (reference sequence). This TCR derives from a woman aged 40 to 75 with stage I lung adenocarcinoma. The chain has TRBV10-1 and TRBJ2-7, with TRBD1 as a possible D gene (5 bases). The sample was peripheral blood, taken before any cancer treatment. The CDR3 is CATQGYEQYF. CDR3 coding DNA: TGCGCCACCCAGGGCTACGAGCAGTACTTC.